This entry concerns a single T cell receptor beta chain. Its antigen is not identified. This specimen comes from a study of CD8 T cells in Susac syndrome. Study as a whole: Eight or nine of the sequenced Susac syndrome patients were in remission, and six had active disease. The Susac syndrome patients were therapy-naive, on corticosteroids, or on intravenous immunoglobulin alone at blood draw. Notes on the study in general: Repertoires of Susac syndrome CD4+ T cells lacked clonal expansion.

Random hexamers were used to reverse transcribe about 0.5 to 1 ug of RNA. The method of amplification for TCR beta CDR3 was immunoSEQ multiplex PCR, covering 54 Vbeta and 13 Jbeta. Each CDR3 protein gets one entry after TCRdb re-called the immunoSEQ multiplex PCR reads with MiXCR. The profile shows about 200,000 distinct CDR3 sequences, 91% of them singletons. The TCR comes from a human donor with Susac syndrome. The sample taken for sequencing was CD4+ T cells from PBMCs.

The CDR3 nucleotides are TGCAGCGGTAGCGGGGTCACAGATACGCAGTATTTT. Encoded protein: CSGSGVTDTQYF. The chain joins TRBV29-1 to TRBJ2-3; TRBD2 agrees at 8 bases. After removal of 7 bases from V and 2 bases from J, the junction contained 2 bases not matched to a gene. The CDR3 totals 12 residues. Germline values: CDR1 SQVTM, CDR2 ANQGSEA.